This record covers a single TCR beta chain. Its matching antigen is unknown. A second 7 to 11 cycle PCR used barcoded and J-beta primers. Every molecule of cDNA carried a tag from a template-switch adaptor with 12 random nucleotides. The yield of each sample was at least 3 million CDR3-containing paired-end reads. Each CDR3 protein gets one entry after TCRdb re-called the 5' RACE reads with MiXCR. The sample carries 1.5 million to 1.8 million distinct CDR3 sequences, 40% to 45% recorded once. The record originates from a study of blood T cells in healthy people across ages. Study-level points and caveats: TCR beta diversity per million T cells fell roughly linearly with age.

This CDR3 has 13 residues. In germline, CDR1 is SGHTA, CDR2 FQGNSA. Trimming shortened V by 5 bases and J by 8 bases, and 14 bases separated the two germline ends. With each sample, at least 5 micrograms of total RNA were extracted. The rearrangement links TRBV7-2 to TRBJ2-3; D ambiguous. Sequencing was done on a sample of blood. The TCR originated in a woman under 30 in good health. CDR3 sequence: CASSRSSQGTQYF. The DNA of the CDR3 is TGTGCCAGCAGCCGTAGCAGCCAAGGTACGCAGTATTTT.